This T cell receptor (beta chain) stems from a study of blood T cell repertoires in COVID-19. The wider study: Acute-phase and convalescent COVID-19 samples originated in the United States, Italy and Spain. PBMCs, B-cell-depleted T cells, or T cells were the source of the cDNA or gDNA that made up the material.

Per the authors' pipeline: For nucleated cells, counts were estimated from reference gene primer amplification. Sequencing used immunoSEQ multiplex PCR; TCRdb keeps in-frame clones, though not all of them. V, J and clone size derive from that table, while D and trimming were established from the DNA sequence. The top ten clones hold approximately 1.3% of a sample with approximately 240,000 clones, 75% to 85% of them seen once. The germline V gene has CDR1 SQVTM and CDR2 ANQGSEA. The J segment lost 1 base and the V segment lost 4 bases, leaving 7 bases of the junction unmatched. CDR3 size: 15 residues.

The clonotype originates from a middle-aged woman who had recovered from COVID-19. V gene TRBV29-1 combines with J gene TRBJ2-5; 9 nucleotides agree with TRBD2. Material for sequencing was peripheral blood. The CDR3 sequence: CSVGADSGGQETQYF. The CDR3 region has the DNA TGCAGCGTTGGGGCGGATAGCGGGGGCCAAGAGACCCAGTACTTC.